The present entry profiles one T cell receptor (beta chain) with its context. As yet, its antigen is unknown. The sample comes from a study of Ad26.COV2.S vaccination and SARS-CoV-2 variants. About the research overall: In the COV1001 trial, the donor was in the Ad26.COV2.S arm. Intramuscular Ad26.COV2.S doses were given once or twice, 56 days apart.

Treatment defined: some 19 received Ad26.COV2.S at low or high dose, single or two shots; 5 received placebo; per-sample allocation not given. All samples were drawn on day 63, counting from the first vaccine or placebo injection. Expression of Wuhan-strain SARS-CoV-2 spike came from the Ad26 vector that formed the vaccine. Profiling relied on immunoSEQ multiplex PCR, and the TCRdb table lists in-frame clones only, not all of them. The sample includes over 450,000 clones, roughly 87% of them seen just once. V lost 6 bases, J lost 3 bases, and 12 bases stayed unmatched. Germline values: CDR1 MNHEY, CDR2 SMNVEV (reference sequence). The CDR3 length is 16 residues. Points from the study as a whole: Spike-specific TCR breadth was greater after Ad26.COV2.S than placebo.

This chain joins TRBV27 and TRBJ2-7; 9 bases are shared with TRBD1. The TCR comes from a person aged 18-60 years who received the Ad26.COV2.S COVID-19 vaccine or a placebo. The starting material was peripheral blood, obtained in a trial of Ad26.COV2.S vaccine versus placebo. CDR3 region: CASSLTFGTGIYEQYF. The CDR3 DNA reads as TGTGCCAGCAGCCTGACCTTCGGGACAGGGATCTACGAGCAGTACTTC.